Listed below are T cell receptor beta chains from one sample, sequenced in a study of blood T cell repertoires in COVID-19. The data were produced by immunoSEQ multiplex PCR, yet TCRdb's version contains in-frame clones alone and is incomplete. The sample has fewer than 200,000 clones; 70% to 90% are singletons. Sequenced: peripheral blood. The receptors were sampled from a man between 60 and 75 years old with active or convalescent COVID-19. CDR3s include the opening cysteine and the closing phenylalanine or tryptophan. A D gene is named only where the DNA matches it firmly. Clone size is given for some rows only: seen once, a few or many times, or a class if the clone is expanded.

j_gene: TRBJ1-1; abundance: .; d_gene: TRBD1; v_gene: TRBV19; CDR3nt: TGTGCCAGTATCCCCGACAGGGGACGAACTGAAGCTTTCTTT; CDR3aa: CASIPDRGRTEAFF
j_gene: TRBJ1-2; abundance: .; d_gene: .; v_gene: TRBV10-2; CDR3nt: TGCGCCAGCAGCCCCCTATTGACGCCGAATAGGGCGCTCCGACAGACTAACTATGGCTACACCTTC; CDR3aa: CASSPLLTPNRALRQTNYGYTF
j_gene: TRBJ1-1; abundance: .; d_gene: .; v_gene: TRBV5-1; CDR3nt: TGCGCCAGCAGCGGGGGACACCGGACTGAAGCTTTCTTT; CDR3aa: CASSGGHRTEAFF
j_gene: TRBJ1-4; abundance: .; d_gene: TRBD1; v_gene: TRBV28; CDR3nt: TGTGCCAGCAGCCAGACAGGGGCCGGGAATGAAAAACTGTTTTTT; CDR3aa: CASSQTGAGNEKLFF
j_gene: TRBJ2-2; abundance: .; d_gene: TRBD1; v_gene: TRBV5-1; CDR3nt: TGCGCCAGCAGCTCCGGGGGACAGGCAGTTACCGGGGAGCTGTTTTTT; CDR3aa: CASSSGGQAVTGELFF
j_gene: TRBJ2-5; abundance: once; d_gene: TRBD2; v_gene: TRBV5-1; CDR3nt: TGCGCCAGCAGCTTGGCCGGGACTAGGGAGGAGACCCAGTACTTC; CDR3aa: CASSLAGTREETQYF
j_gene: TRBJ2-2; abundance: .; d_gene: .; v_gene: TRBV7-9; CDR3nt: TGTGCCAGCAGCTCCTTCCAGGGCCCAGCCACCGGGGAGCTGTTTTTT; CDR3aa: CASSSFQGPATGELFF
j_gene: TRBJ2-1; abundance: .; d_gene: TRBD2; v_gene: TRBV24-1; CDR3nt: TGTGCCACCAGTGATCCGGGGACTAGCGGGGGGTCCCGGTTGTTCTTC; CDR3aa: CATSDPGTSGGSRLFF
j_gene: TRBJ2-7; abundance: .; d_gene: TRBD2; v_gene: TRBV2; CDR3nt: TGTGCCAGCAGTGAAGGGGGCCTAGCGGCCGGGGAGCAGTACTTC; CDR3aa: CASSEGGLAAGEQYF
j_gene: TRBJ1-2; abundance: .; d_gene: .; v_gene: TRBV3-1/TRBV3-2; CDR3nt: TGTGCCAGCAGCCAGGGGGGTGGCTACACCTTC; CDR3aa: CASSQGGGYTF
j_gene: TRBJ1-6; abundance: once; d_gene: TRBD1; v_gene: TRBV19; CDR3nt: TGTGCCAGTAGTATAAATAGGGCAGGGGGCTACACAAGGCATTCACCCCTCCACTTT; CDR3aa: CASSINRAGGYTRHSPLHF
j_gene: TRBJ1-3; abundance: .; d_gene: .; v_gene: TRBV2; CDR3nt: TGTGCCAGCAGTGGTGGTCTATCCCCCCTCGTAGACACCATATATTTT; CDR3aa: CASSGGLSPLVDTIYF
j_gene: TRBJ1-3; abundance: .; d_gene: .; v_gene: TRBV14; CDR3nt: TGTGCCAGCAGCCAGACAGTGGGAAACACCATATATTTT; CDR3aa: CASSQTVGNTIYF
j_gene: TRBJ2-2; abundance: .; d_gene: .; v_gene: TRBV2; CDR3nt: TGTGCCAGCAGTCTGGACAGGAACACCGGGGAGCTGTTTTTT; CDR3aa: CASSLDRNTGELFF
j_gene: TRBJ1-5; abundance: .; d_gene: TRBD1; v_gene: TRBV2; CDR3nt: TGTGCCAGCAGGGCCGGGACAGGGGTTCAGCCCCAGCATTTT; CDR3aa: CASRAGTGVQPQHF
j_gene: TRBJ2-1; abundance: .; d_gene: TRBD2; v_gene: TRBV2; CDR3nt: TGTGCCAGCAGTGAATGGGGACTAGCGCAGTTCTTC; CDR3aa: CASSEWGLAQFF
j_gene: TRBJ1-1; abundance: .; d_gene: .; v_gene: TRBV20-1; CDR3nt: TGCAGTGCTAGTCCCGGGTTCGCCACTGAAGCTTTCTTT; CDR3aa: CSASPGFATEAFF
j_gene: TRBJ1-5; abundance: .; d_gene: .; v_gene: TRBV3-1/TRBV3-2; CDR3nt: TGTGCCAGCAGCCCCCAGGGGCTCGGCAATCAGCCCCAGCATTTT; CDR3aa: CASSPQGLGNQPQHF
j_gene: TRBJ1-3; abundance: .; d_gene: .; v_gene: TRBV5-6; CDR3nt: TGTGCCAGCACCGTTACTTGGGGCTCGAACTCTGGAAACACCATATATTTT; CDR3aa: CASTVTWGSNSGNTIYF
j_gene: TRBJ2-1; abundance: .; d_gene: TRBD2; v_gene: TRBV24-1; CDR3nt: TGTGCCACCAGTGACATAGCGGGGGCCTCCTACAATGAGCAGTTCTTC; CDR3aa: CATSDIAGASYNEQFF
j_gene: TRBJ1-1; abundance: .; d_gene: .; v_gene: TRBV2; CDR3nt: TGTGCCAGCTCGCTGAGGGCAGTCAACACTGAAGCTTTCTTT; CDR3aa: CASSLRAVNTEAFF
j_gene: TRBJ1-6; abundance: .; d_gene: .; v_gene: TRBV3-1/TRBV3-2; CDR3nt: TGTGCCAGCAGCCAAGGATCCCGACTCGGTTCACCCCTCCACTTT; CDR3aa: CASSQGSRLGSPLHF
j_gene: TRBJ2-1; abundance: .; d_gene: TRBD1; v_gene: TRBV10-3; CDR3nt: TGTGCCACCACGGGACAGGGGTACAATGAGCAGTTCTTC; CDR3aa: CATTGQGYNEQFF
j_gene: TRBJ1-2; abundance: .; d_gene: .; v_gene: TRBV5-1; CDR3nt: TGCGCCAGCAGCCCCAACGAGTATGGCTACACCTTC; CDR3aa: CASSPNEYGYTF
j_gene: TRBJ1-5; abundance: .; d_gene: .; v_gene: TRBV9; CDR3nt: TGTGCCAGCAGCGTAGGCGGGGTCGGACCCCAGCATTTT; CDR3aa: CASSVGGVGPQHF
j_gene: TRBJ2-5; abundance: .; d_gene: .; v_gene: TRBV11-2; CDR3nt: TGTGCCAGCAGCTTAACCCCGAGCGTTATCGAGACCCAGTACTTC; CDR3aa: CASSLTPSVIETQYF
j_gene: TRBJ2-1; abundance: .; d_gene: .; v_gene: TRBV9; CDR3nt: TGTGCCAGCAGCGTAGCGTCGATTTTCCCTCGGAGCTACAATGAGCAGTTCTTC; CDR3aa: CASSVASIFPRSYNEQFF
j_gene: TRBJ2-5; abundance: .; d_gene: TRBD1; v_gene: TRBV27; CDR3nt: TGTGCCAGCAGTTATTCGGACAGGCAAGAGACCCAGTACTTC; CDR3aa: CASSYSDRQETQYF
j_gene: TRBJ1-5; abundance: .; d_gene: .; v_gene: TRBV10-3; CDR3nt: TGTGCCATCAGTGGGGCCGTGGGTCAGCCCCAGCATTTT; CDR3aa: CAISGAVGQPQHF
j_gene: TRBJ1-6; abundance: .; d_gene: .; v_gene: TRBV19; CDR3nt: TGTGCCAGTAGTATGGGTCTGACTTATAATTCACCCCTCCACTTT; CDR3aa: CASSMGLTYNSPLHF
j_gene: TRBJ1-5; abundance: .; d_gene: TRBD1; v_gene: TRBV6-5; CDR3nt: TGTGCCAGCGGACAGGGGCCTTATCAGCCCCAGCATTTT; CDR3aa: CASGQGPYQPQHF